This T cell receptor (beta chain) was sequenced for a study of cytomegalovirus exposure and HLA in healthy donors. The overall study: Early release data held about 85 million unique TCRs from HLA-typed donors.

With 3 bases clipped from V and 6 bases from J, the junction kept 13 bases outside the gene matches. The CDR3 has 16 residues. Germline CDR1 GTSNPN, CDR2 SVGIG (reference sequence). Primers: 60 Vbeta forward and 13 Jbeta reverse. Only in-frame clones appear in the TCRdb table, and some are missing; sequencing was by immunoSEQ multiplex PCR. The data hold around 88,000 clones, with approximately 80% observed a single time. The sequence came from a woman in her thirties or forties in good health and CMV-seropositive. The genes are TRBV30 and TRBJ2-2; TRBD1 matches 7 bases. The sample consisted of PBMCs. Written as DNA, the CDR3 is TGTGCCTGGAGCGAAAAACCGGACAGGCCCCCCGGGGAGCTGTTTTTT. It translates to CAWSEKPDRPPGELFF.